This T cell receptor beta chain was documented in a study of molecular identifiers for immune sequencing clone quantification. About the research overall: In replicates, RNA taken from around 20,000 or 100,000 naive CD8 cells was divided five ways, and four portions underwent sequencing. Findings and caveats of the study: Clone sizes could be underestimated for highly expanded clones when identical TCR molecules share a barcode.

Naive CD8 T cells were sorted as CD8+CD4-CCR7+CD45RA+. Library preparation followed earlier protocols using designated TCR primers. TCRdb recomputed calls from the PCR reads with MiXCR, one row per CDR3 protein. This sample yields about 640,000 distinct CDR3 sequences, of which 15% to 20% are seen a single time; approximately 0.9% belongs to the top ten. About this clonotype: The antigen remains undetermined.

J lost 3 bases, V lost 4 bases, and 5 bases had no gene match. This CDR3 region has 14 residues. Germline V CDR1 and CDR2: LNHDA, SQIVND (reference sequence). V is TRBV19 and J is TRBJ1-1; TRBD1 agrees at 7 bases. Sample: naive CD8+ T cells from blood, with Jurkat cell RNA spiked in. This sample's subset: FACS-sorted CD8+CD4-CCR7+CD45RA+ naive T cells. The origin of this receptor is a human donor in good health. Some libraries in this study had Jurkat cell RNA spiked in. The CDR3 DNA follows: TGTGCCAGTAGTACGTGGACAGGCTACACTGAAGCTTTCTTT. This sequence encodes CASSTWTGYTEAFF.